The T cell receptor (beta chain) under discussion was sequenced for a study of blood T cell repertoires in COVID-19. Study as a whole: The study drew acute and convalescent COVID-19 samples from the United States, Italy and Spain. Sources were T cells, B-cell-depleted T cells, or PBMCs; the material itself was cDNA or gDNA.

In the original analysis: The authors estimated nucleated cell counts from reference gene primer amplification. Clones were read by immunoSEQ multiplex PCR, and TCRdb kept only the in-frame ones, dropping some. Clonal size and the V and J genes are those of that table, whereas D and trimming came from the DNA. The sample shows some 76,000 clones, approximately 87% of them seen only once. This CDR3 has 16 residues. Germline V gene lookup returns CDR1 MNHEY and CDR2 SVGEGT. V dropped 0 bases and J dropped 7; count of bases not matched to a gene: 10. The receptor comes from a man at least 80 years old in a cohort sampled during active COVID-19. The rearrangement uses TRBV6-2 or TRBV6-3 and TRBJ2-5; TRBD2 matches 8 bases. Material for sequencing was peripheral blood. As DNA, the CDR3 is TGTGCCAGCAGTTACTCTCGACTAGCGTTGGGGGGGACCCAGTACTTC. Its translation: CASSYSRLALGGTQYF.